This T cell receptor beta chain was observed in a study of CD8 T cells in ankylosing spondylitis (dated by TCRdb to the late 2010s). Looking at the study overall: To find TCR variants linked to disease, the study profiled T cell receptor beta repertoires in ankylosing spondylitis patients and healthy donors. The whole study cohort included under 140 healthy donors and under 30 ankylosing spondylitis patients. Peripheral blood was sampled, and synovial fluid was additionally collected from ankylosing spondylitis patients. Here is what the overall study found, with its caveats: The disease-linked clones had a CD8+ phenotype and were found at relatively low frequencies in peripheral blood. Significant enrichment of the disease-linked clones was reported in matched synovial fluid samples from ankylosing spondylitis patients. A TCR beta motif of roughly 8 highly homologous amino acid variants appeared characteristic of blood from ankylosing spondylitis patients. Some of the motif variants had been reported before in the synovial fluid and blood of reactive arthritis patients, a finding that suggests common disease-initiation mechanisms.

Comments on this clonotype: Its antigen has not been determined. No much larger clone exists at a distance of one base, and base qualities are not known.

Data came from an Illumina HiSeq 2500. Quantitative 5'-RACE with molecular barcodes was the method used to prepare the TCR beta libraries. In the paper's pipeline: To identify disease-linked TCR variants, a new computational method was used, one built on a probabilistic model of VDJ rearrangement. TCRdb cleaned the public reads at Q25 with fastp, built clones with MiXCR and kept in-frame beta chains. Merged by CDR3 protein, the rows form single entries marked with the most common genes and DNA. These V and J calls rely on TCRdb rather than the paper's analysis. The sample table contains 230,000 or so distinct CDR3 sequences; only one count was recorded for approximately 24% of them. The ten largest clones capture roughly 0.67% of the sample. Reading from cysteine to phenylalanine, the CDR3 counts 15 amino acids. Of the read, only the CDR3 DNA is kept; its 45 bases are in frame from base 1. Looking up the germline V gene yields CDR1 MNHNS and CDR2 SASEGT. The V end gives up 5 bases and the J end 7 bases, leaving 7 bases in the junction not matched to a gene.

The sequencing input was blood, either unsorted or a sorted T cell fraction (not recorded which). The receptor was derived from a male donor with ankylosing spondylitis or in good health (not recorded which). Recombination joined TRBV6-1 with TRBJ2-1; TRBD1 lines up with 11 middle nucleotides. The DNA sequence follows: TGTGCCAGCAGTACCTGGGACAGGGGGGGAAATGAGCAGTTCTTC. Its product reads: CASSTWDRGGNEQFF.